The table lists the clone carrying this TCR beta chain with a few counts. Its antigen is currently unknown. This sample is part of a study of beta chain features in type 1 diabetes. Study context: Patients were similar to healthy donors in age and gender (as well as in cell yields). The study's findings and limits: Among all four CD4+ subsets, Type 1 diabetes patients had TCRB CDR3s that were moderately but significantly shorter. Whether TCRB rearrangement is influenced by HLA type went unresolved here. Patients' naive, central memory and regulatory TCRB repertoires appeared more alike than those of healthy donors.

Of the isolated RNA, all was reverse transcribed, and so the sequenced material was expressed TCRB transcripts. Sequenced naive, central memory and regulatory T cell samples produced an average of roughly 3.9 million reads. Generated by immunoSEQ multiplex PCR, the TCRdb table keeps only in-frame clones and is missing some. This table has 500,000 to 850,000 clones, 11% to 15% appearing once. The clonotype was recovered from a man between 18 and 35 years old with type 1 diabetes. The sample comprised naive CD4+ T cells from blood.

Here the CDR3 reads CASSGRLDGTDTQYF. The CDR3, as DNA: TGTGCCAGCAGCGGGAGACTAGATGGCACAGATACGCAGTATTTT. J is TRBJ2-3 and V is TRBV9; D perhaps matches TRBD2 (6 bases). V dropped 3 bases and J dropped 1 base, with 12 bases sitting between them. This CDR3 has 15 residues. From germline, CDR1 is SGDLS and CDR2 YYNGEE.